The 6 T cell receptor beta chains presented below share a single source sample, sequenced in a study of blood T cells in healthy people across ages. Next came a second PCR, run for about 7 to 11 cycles, which used a sample-barcoded 5' primer along with a J-beta primer mix. TCRdb re-called the 5' RACE reads through MiXCR, storing one row per CDR3 protein. Of 780,000 or so distinct CDR3 sequences listed, about 61% are singletons. The sequencing input was blood. The receptor source for this set is a man aged 40-49 years in good health.

This clonotype was detected only a few times. In DNA form, the CDR3 reads TGTGCCAGCAGCCCTGTCCTAGCGGGGGGCACAGATACGCAGTATTTT. This encodes CASSPVLAGGTDTQYF. This chain connects TRBV7-6 to TRBJ2-3; 10 bases map to TRBD2. The CDR3 spans 16 residues. Germline V lookup: CDR1 SGHVS, CDR2 FNYEAQ. J gave up 1 base and V 5 bases, and 6 bases lay outside the gene matches.

The CDR3 region is CASSSTRPRGTDTQYF. For the CDR3, the DNA is TGTGCCAGCAGCTCGACTCGACCCCGGGGCACAGATACGCAGTATTTT. This rearrangement joins TRBV7-3 to TRBJ2-3; D gene uncertain. The germline V gene has CDR1 SGHTA and CDR2 FQGTGA. This CDR3 has 16 amino acids. Trimming cost V 4 bases and J 1 base, with 15 bases left between them.

V usage is TRBV9 and J usage is TRBJ1-2; 8 positions match TRBD1. This CDR3 contains 17 residues. CDR1 is SGDLS, CDR2 YYNGEE, per germline. V trimming: 5 bases; J trimming: 4 bases; junction bases outside the gene matches: 16. CDR3 sequence: CASSAGGGGQTFYGYTF. The CDR3, as DNA: TGTGCCAGCAGTGCAGGGGGCGGGGGACAGACCTTCTATGGCTACACCTTC.

The chain has TRBV6-2 or TRBV6-3 and TRBJ2-1; D not resolved. Germline V gene sequence: CDR1 MNHEY, CDR2 SVGEGT. CDR3 length: 14 residues. V lost 4 bases, J lost 0 bases, and 7 bases lay in between. The DNA of the CDR3 is TGTGCCAGCAGTTCTGATAGCTCCTACAATGAGCAGTTCTTC. This encodes CASSSDSSYNEQFF.

This clonotype was observed a handful of times. CDR3 in amino acids: CATRMRGGETQYF. CDR3 DNA: TGTGCCACCAGGATGAGGGGGGGAGAGACCCAGTACTTC. The J gene is TRBJ2-5, the V gene TRBV24-1, with D possibly being TRBD2 (7 bases). Trimming left V 7 bases short and J 4 bases short, with 12 bases between. The CDR3 consists of 13 residues. Germline-derived CDR1 and CDR2 are KGHDR and SFDVKD.

This sequence joins TRBV4-1 and TRBJ2-1; no clear D. Trimming took 2 bases from V and 0 from J, leaving 17 bases between them. CDR1 is MGHRA, CDR2 YSYEKL, per germline. CDR3 size: 18 residues. The CDR3 here is CASSQTPPTRSSYNEQFF. CDR3 bases: TGCGCCAGCAGCCAAACTCCCCCTACAAGAAGCTCCTACAATGAGCAGTTCTTC.